The TCR beta chain under discussion was sequenced for a study of Ad26.COV2.S vaccination and SARS-CoV-2 variants. Study summary: Ad26.COV2.S shots went into the muscle once or twice, 56 days apart. Findings and caveats of the study: An underestimation of total T cell responses may have resulted from the TCR breadth and depth analyses.

Here immunoSEQ multiplex PCR was the method, and the copy in TCRdb shows in-frame clones only, minus some. The sample includes approximately 410,000 clones, about nine tenths seen only once; the top ten take approximately 1.7%. A note on this clone: The antigen remains undetermined.

Germline loops: CDR1 SGHNT, CDR2 YYREEE (reference sequence). Trimming shortened V by 7 bases and J by 1 base, and 14 bases separated the two germline ends. This CDR3 has 14 residues. Treatment denoted: about 20 received Ad26.COV2.S at low or high dose, single or two shots; several received placebo; per-sample allocation not given. Sampling occurred on day 63 after the first vaccine or placebo injection. The TCR sequence derives from a person between 18 and 65 years old who received the Ad26.COV2.S COVID-19 vaccine or a placebo. This chain connects TRBV5-4 to TRBJ1-1, with D possibly matching TRBD1 (5 bases). The input for sequencing was peripheral blood, taken in a trial of Ad26.COV2.S vaccine versus placebo. CDR3 residues: CASGEGGENTEAFF. CDR3 DNA: TGTGCCAGCGGCGAGGGAGGGGAGAACACTGAAGCTTTCTTT.